This T cell receptor beta chain was profiled in a study of OX40 agonist ivuxolimab in advanced cancers. V lost 3 bases and J lost 1, with 4 bases in between. CDR3 length: 12 amino acids. CDR1 is SGHTS, CDR2 YDEGEE, per germline. Generated by immunoSEQ multiplex PCR, the TCRdb table keeps only in-frame clones and is missing some. The table lists 65,000 to 85,000 clones, about 94% of them singletons. The timepoints at which blood was sampled were baseline, cycle 4 day 1, and cycle 7 day 1. In the case of this clone: Its antigen remains unknown.

Whole-study results and caveats: By week 6 at 0.1 to 3.0 mg/kg, blood CD4+ and CD8+ T cells had expanded clonally.

This clonotype was sampled from an adult with an advanced solid tumor such as melanoma, head and neck, liver or kidney cancer. J is TRBJ1-1 and V is TRBV5-8, with D uncertain. The sample in question was CD4+ or CD8+ T cells sorted from blood, obtained in a trial of the OX40 agonist ivuxolimab. The CDR3, as DNA: TGTGCCAGCAGCTACCGGAACACTGAAGCTTTCTTT. It specifies CASSYRNTEAFF.